This T cell receptor (beta chain) was captured by sequencing in a study of control samples from healthy donors and cancer patients. V was cut by 1 base and J by 9 bases, with 13 bases left in between. This CDR3 region has 14 residues. Germline loops: CDR1 LGHNA, CDR2 YNFKEQ. Method: immunoSEQ multiplex PCR; TCRdb's copy keeps in-frame clones and lacks some. The table shows 91,000 or so clones, with approximately 90% occurring only once. This clone was seen just once. This chain uses TRBV4-2 with TRBJ2-1, with D unresolved. The receptor was isolated from a woman under 40 in good health. Specimen: blood. The CDR3 loop is CASSQGSARTEQFF. CDR3 DNA: TGTGCCAGCAGCCAAGGATCGGCTAGGACTGAGCAGTTCTTC.